These 18 T cell receptor beta chains were all obtained from the same sample, sequenced in a study of blood T cell repertoires in COVID-19. Sequencing was performed with immunoSEQ multiplex PCR; in TCRdb, only in-frame clones are kept and a portion is missing. The sample includes roughly 200,000 clones, approximately 80% of them seen just once. The sequencing input was peripheral blood. The receptors shown here come from a man in his forties or fifties with acute or convalescent COVID-19.

The V and J genes are TRBV7-8 and TRBJ2-1; 9 bases are a match to TRBD1. J was trimmed by 0 bases and V by 0 bases; bases with no gene match: 6. CDR1 and CDR2 (germline): SGHVS, FQNEAQ. The CDR3 length is 18 residues. The CDR3 DNA sequence: TGTGCCAGCAGCTTAGCTTTTAGGGGACAGGGCTCCTACAATGAGCAGTTCTTC. This encodes CASSLAFRGQGSYNEQFF.

This chain links TRBV19 with TRBJ1-2, with D uncertain. The CDR3 contains 14 residues. V was pared by 2 bases and J by 1 base, with 8 bases between. From germline, CDR1 is LNHDA and CDR2 SQIVND (reference sequence). The CDR3 protein is CASSIRRLNYGYTF. The CDR3 DNA sequence: TGTGCCAGTAGTATAAGGCGGCTTAACTATGGCTACACCTTC.

The V and J genes are TRBV6-5 and TRBJ1-1; 8 bases are shared with TRBD1. Unmatched junction bases numbered 7, after V lost 6 bases and J lost 10 bases. The CDR3 runs 12 residues. In germline, CDR1 is MNHEY, CDR2 SVGAGI. The CDR3 nucleotides read TGTGCCAGCAGCTCGATCACAGGGGGAGCTTTCTTT. Amino acids: CASSSITGGAFF.

This chain joins TRBV7-7 and TRBJ2-7; no clear D gene. The CDR3 is 13 residues long. Trimming shortened V by 5 bases and J by 3 bases, and 11 bases separated the two germline ends. CDR1 is SSHAT and CDR2 is FNYEAQ in the germline V gene (reference sequence). CDR3 in amino acids: CASSLTVYYEQYF. The CDR3 DNA is TGTGCCAGCAGCCTAACAGTTTACTACGAGCAGTACTTC.

The chain employs TRBV7-2 and TRBJ1-1; a possible D gene is TRBD1 (5 bases). The V end lost 4 bases, the J end lost 10 bases, and 16 bases lay between the germline ends. Looked up from germline, CDR1 is SGHTA and CDR2 is FQGNSA. The length of the CDR3 is 13 residues. CDR3 DNA sequence: TGTGCCAGCAGCTCGAATACAGGAAAGGTAGCTTTCTTT. It encodes CASSSNTGKVAFF.

This rearrangement joins TRBV28 to TRBJ2-7; D uncertain. The V end was cut by 5 bases, the J end by 2 bases, with 13 bases between. Germline loops: CDR1 MDHEN, CDR2 SYDVKM. This CDR3 is 14 amino acids long. The DNA for the CDR3 is TGTGCCAGCAGTCTCCTTACAGAGACCTACGAGCAGTACTTC. Translating it yields CASSLLTETYEQYF.

The CDR3, as DNA: TGTGCCAGCAGCCCCACGGCGGGCAGCTACGAGCAGTACTTC. It is translated as CASSPTAGSYEQYF. The rearrangement uses TRBV11-2 and TRBJ2-7; D is possibly TRBD2 (5 bases). The CDR3 length is 14 residues. Per germline, CDR1 SGHAT and CDR2 FQNNGV. V dropped 5 bases and J dropped 3 bases, with 14 bases sitting between them. Together with reference TRBV11-2 and TRBJ2-7, the CDR3 gives the full variable domain: EAGVAQSPRYKIIEKRQSVAFWCNPISGHATLYWYQQILGQGPKLLIQFQNNGVVDDSQLPKDRFSAERLKGVDSTLKIQPAKLEDSAVYLCASSPTAGSYEQYFGPGTRLTVT.

V is TRBV19 and J is TRBJ1-1; possibly TRBD1 for D (5 bases). V lost 7 bases, J lost 0 bases, and 21 bases lay in between. This CDR3 region has 17 residues. Germline loops: CDR1 LNHDA, CDR2 SQIVND (reference sequence). DNA for the CDR3: TGTGCCAGTACCCCCCGGGGGGGTCGAATGATGAACACTGAAGCTTTCTTT. Protein: CASTPRGGRMMNTEAFF.

The chain has TRBV6-5 and TRBJ2-3, with 11 bases fitting TRBD2. Germline lookup yields CDR1 MNHEY and CDR2 SVGAGI. The CDR3 length is 15 residues. Germline trimming cut 6 bases from V and 5 bases from J; bases unmatched to any gene: 7. CDR3 sequence reads: CASRPLAGGIDTQYF. The CDR3 bases are TGTGCCAGCAGACCCCTAGCGGGAGGTATAGATACGCAGTATTTT.

The V gene is TRBV19, the J gene TRBJ2-7, with 11 bases identical to TRBD1. The CDR3 runs to 15 residues. The trim removed 5 bases at V and 4 bases at J, leaving 7 bases unmatched. Germline V CDR1 and CDR2: LNHDA, SQIVND (reference sequence). The CDR3 region has the DNA TGTGCCAGTAGTTATACCGGGACAGGGGGTTACGAGCAGTACTTC. Translation: CASSYTGTGGYEQYF.

The chain employs TRBV7-2 and TRBJ1-2, with 8 bases identical to TRBD1. CDR3 length: 15 residues. Germline V gene lookup returns CDR1 SGHTA and CDR2 FQGNSA. V dropped 3 bases and J dropped 11; count of bases not matched to a gene: 14. The CDR3 DNA is TGTGCCAGCAGCTTCAGGCCGGGACAGGCCGAGGGGTACACCTTC. Protein: CASSFRPGQAEGYTF.

The chain couples TRBV12-3 or TRBV12-4 to TRBJ1-1; D is possibly TRBD1 (5 bases). The CDR3 runs 13 residues. V was clipped by 3 bases and J by 4 bases, with 9 bases between them. The CDR3 spells CASSFSGGTEAFF. In nucleotides, the CDR3 is TGTGCCAGCAGTTTCTCCGGGGGCACTGAAGCTTTCTTT.

CDR3 amino acids: CASSLERGMNTEAFF. The CDR3 DNA sequence: TGTGCCAGCAGCTTAGAACGGGGGATGAACACTGAAGCTTTCTTT. This sequence joins TRBV11-3 and TRBJ1-1, with D maybe TRBD1 (5 bases). The CDR3 runs to 15 residues. The germline V and J ends were trimmed by 0 bases and 0 bases, with 8 bases remaining between them. Germline CDR1 and CDR2: SGHNT and YENEEA.

This clone was recorded only once. The rearrangement uses TRBV6-4 and TRBJ1-2; the D gene is possibly TRBD1 (6 bases). The CDR3 sequence is 13 residues long. Looked up from germline, CDR1 is MRHNA and CDR2 is SNTAGT. V was pared by 0 bases and J by 7 bases, with 9 bases between. The CDR3 spells CASSDSRGSGYTF. The CDR3 coding sequence is TGTGCCAGCAGTGACTCAAGGGGGTCTGGCTACACCTTC.

Regarding this clone: A junction end diverges from the germline sequence, so it may reflect a read error. The rearrangement joins TRBV2 to TRBJ1-6; D not certain. Looked up from germline, CDR1 is SNHLY and CDR2 is FYNNEI. The CDR3 consists of 15 residues. This chain's CDR3 is CASREGRSYNSPLHF. DNA of the CDR3: TGTGCCAGCAGAGAAGGTCGCTCCTATAATTCACCCCTCCACTTT.

This clone was recorded once. The V gene is TRBV10-3, the J gene TRBJ2-1; D might be TRBD2 (6 bases). This CDR3 has 14 amino acids. The V end lost 11 bases, the J end lost 5 bases, and 19 bases lay between the germline ends. Germline CDR1 is ENHRY and CDR2 is SYGVKD. CDR3: CAAGRDWVNNEQFF. The CDR3 DNA is TGTGCCGCGGGCCGGGACTGGGTCAACAATGAGCAGTTCTTC.

The V call is TRBV5-1, the J call TRBJ2-3, with D possibly matching TRBD1 (6 bases). Germline V gene lookup returns CDR1 SGHRS and CDR2 YFSETQ. V lost 0 bases and J lost 6, with 11 bases in between. The CDR3 contains 14 residues. CDR3 sequence: CASSLAGAGDTQYF. CDR3 coding DNA: TGCGCCAGCAGCTTGGCAGGGGCCGGGGATACGCAGTATTTT.

This clone has only a few counts. The genes are TRBV14 and TRBJ2-5, with TRBD2 identical over 10 bases. V lost 1 base and J lost 5; bases outside the gene matches: 4. The CDR3 runs to 15 residues. Germline lookup yields CDR1 SGHDN and CDR2 FVKESK. This chain's CDR3 is CASSQGLAGAETQYF. DNA of the CDR3: TGTGCCAGCAGCCAAGGGCTAGCGGGAGCGGAGACCCAGTACTTC.